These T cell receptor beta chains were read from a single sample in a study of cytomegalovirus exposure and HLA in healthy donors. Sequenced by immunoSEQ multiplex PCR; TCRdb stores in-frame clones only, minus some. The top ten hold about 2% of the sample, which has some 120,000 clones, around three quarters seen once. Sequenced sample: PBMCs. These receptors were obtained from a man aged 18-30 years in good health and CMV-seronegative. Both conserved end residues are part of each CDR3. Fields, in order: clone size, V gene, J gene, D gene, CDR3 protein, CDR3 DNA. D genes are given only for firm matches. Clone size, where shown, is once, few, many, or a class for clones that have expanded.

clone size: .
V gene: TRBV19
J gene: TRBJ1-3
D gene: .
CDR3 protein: CASSLLGAGSGNTIYF
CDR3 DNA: TGTGCCAGTAGTCTACTAGGAGCCGGATCTGGAAACACCATATATTTT

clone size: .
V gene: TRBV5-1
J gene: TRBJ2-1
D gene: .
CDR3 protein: CASSSITGRDEQFF
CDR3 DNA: TGCGCCAGCAGCTCGATAACAGGGAGGGATGAGCAGTTCTTC

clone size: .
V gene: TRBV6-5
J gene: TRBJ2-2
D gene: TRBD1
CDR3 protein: CASKTGGNTGELFF
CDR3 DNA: TGTGCCAGCAAAACAGGGGGGAACACCGGGGAGCTGTTTTTT

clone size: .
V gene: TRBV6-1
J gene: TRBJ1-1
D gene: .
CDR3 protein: CASSERGVPAGAFF
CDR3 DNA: TGTGCCAGCAGTGAGCGGGGGGTTCCAGCTGGAGCTTTCTTT

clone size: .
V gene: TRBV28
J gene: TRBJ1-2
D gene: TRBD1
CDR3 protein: CASSSYRTGSGYTF
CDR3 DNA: TGTGCCAGCAGCTCCTACCGGACAGGGTCCGGCTACACCTTC

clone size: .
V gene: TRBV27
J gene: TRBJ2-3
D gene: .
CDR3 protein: CASSLSRDRYTDTQYF
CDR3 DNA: TGTGCCAGCAGTTTATCCAGAGACAGGTACACAGATACGCAGTATTTT

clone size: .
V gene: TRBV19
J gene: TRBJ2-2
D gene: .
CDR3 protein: CASSDTVSTGELFF
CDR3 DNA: TGTGCCAGTAGTGACACGGTCAGCACCGGGGAGCTGTTTTTT

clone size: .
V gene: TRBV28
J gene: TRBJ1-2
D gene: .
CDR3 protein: CASSLERQAYYGYTF
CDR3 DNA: TGTGCTAGCAGTTTAGAGCGACAGGCGTACTATGGCTACACCTTC

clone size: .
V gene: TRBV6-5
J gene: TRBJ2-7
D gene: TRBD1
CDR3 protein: CASSYGTGASYEQYF
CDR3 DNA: TGTGCCAGCAGTTACGGGACAGGGGCTTCCTACGAGCAGTACTTC

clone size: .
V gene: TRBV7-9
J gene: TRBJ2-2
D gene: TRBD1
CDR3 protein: CASSSGQFGTGELFF
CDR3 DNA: TGTGCCAGCAGTTCGGGACAGTTTGGGACCGGGGAGCTGTTTTTT

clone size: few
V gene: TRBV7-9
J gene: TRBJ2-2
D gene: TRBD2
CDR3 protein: CASSLASGLAISGELFF
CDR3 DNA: TGTGCCAGCAGCTTAGCGTCGGGACTAGCAATAAGCGGGGAGCTGTTTTTT

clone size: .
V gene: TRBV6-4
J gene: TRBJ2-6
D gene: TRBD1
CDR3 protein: CASSKTGSSGANVLTF
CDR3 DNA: TGTGCCAGCAGTAAGACAGGGAGCTCTGGGGCCAACGTCCTGACTTTC

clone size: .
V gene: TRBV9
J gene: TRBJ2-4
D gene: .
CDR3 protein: CASSEGVTLAKNIQYF
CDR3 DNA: TGTGCCAGCAGCGAGGGGGTCACGCTAGCCAAAAACATTCAGTACTTC

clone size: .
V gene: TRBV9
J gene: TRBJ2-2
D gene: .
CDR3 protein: CASSGNDLNTGELFF
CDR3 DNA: TGTGCCAGCAGCGGAAACGACTTGAACACCGGGGAGCTGTTTTTT

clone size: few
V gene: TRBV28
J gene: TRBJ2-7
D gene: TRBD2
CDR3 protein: CAIRGTSEYEQYF
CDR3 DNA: TGTGCCATTCGCGGGACTAGCGAGTACGAGCAGTACTTC

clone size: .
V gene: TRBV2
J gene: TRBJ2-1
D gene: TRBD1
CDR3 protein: CARLKTEEDRLAGEQFF
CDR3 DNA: TGTGCCAGGTTAAAAACTGAGGAGGACAGGTTGGCGGGTGAGCAGTTCTTC

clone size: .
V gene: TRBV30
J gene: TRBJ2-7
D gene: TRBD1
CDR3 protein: CAWSWGQDYEQYF
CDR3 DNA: TGTGCCTGGAGTTGGGGACAGGACTACGAGCAGTACTTC